These 18 T cell receptor beta chains were sequenced from one sample in a study of blood T cell repertoires in COVID-19. Sequencing was performed with immunoSEQ multiplex PCR; in TCRdb, only in-frame clones are kept and a portion is missing. The sample has around 300,000 clones, around four fifths seen once. The sample taken for sequencing was peripheral blood. Receptors were obtained from a young man with active or convalescent COVID-19.

The chain joins TRBV4-3 to TRBJ1-4; 7 bases line up with TRBD1. Germline V gene sequence: CDR1 LGHNA, CDR2 YSLEER. V shed 0 bases and J 8 bases; nucleotides not matched to a gene: 12. The CDR3 runs 17 residues. The CDR3 coding sequence is TGCGCCAGCAGCCAAGATCTACGGGACAGCACGAGGGAAAAACTGTTTTTT. As protein: CASSQDLRDSTREKLFF.

V gene TRBV18 combines with J gene TRBJ2-1; 10 nucleotides match TRBD1. The V gene end was trimmed by 3 bases and the J gene end by 9 bases; junction bases not matched to a gene: 11. Germline V lookup: CDR1 KGHSH, CDR2 LQKENI. The CDR3 extends over 16 amino acids. The CDR3: CASSPYAGTGAIEQFF. CDR3 sequence (DNA): TGTGCCAGCTCACCCTACGCCGGGACAGGGGCGATTGAGCAGTTCTTC.

The CDR3 region has the DNA TGTGCCAGCTCACACAGGGACCCAGATACGCAGTATTTT. Translated, it gives CASSHRDPDTQYF. The chain links TRBV18 to TRBJ2-3; TRBD1 is a possible D gene (6 bases). Germline lookup yields CDR1 KGHSH and CDR2 LQKENI. This CDR3 is built from 13 residues. V dropped 4 bases and J dropped 4 bases, with 9 bases sitting between them.

In DNA form, the CDR3 reads TGTGCCAGCAGCCAAGGACAGGGTGAAGCTTTCTTT. Translating it yields CASSQGQGEAFF. This chain joins TRBV3-1 (or the pseudogene TRBV3-2) and TRBJ1-1; TRBD1 matches at 7 bases. CDR1 is LGHDT and CDR2 is YNNKEL in the germline V gene (reference sequence). V shed 1 base, J shed 7 bases, and the junction held 0 bases outside the gene matches. This CDR3 contains 12 residues.

The CDR3 sequence is CASSQVPQGNIQYF. Here the CDR3 DNA reads TGTGCCAGCAGCCAAGTTCCCCAGGGAAACATTCAGTACTTC. The chain has TRBV4-2 and TRBJ2-4; D is perhaps TRBD1 (5 bases). The length of the CDR3 is 14 residues. Trimming removed 1 base at V and 6 bases at J, with 10 bases between. CDR1 and CDR2 from the germline V gene are LGHNA and YNFKEQ.

V usage is TRBV2 and J usage is TRBJ2-2; D unclear. The V end lost 6 bases, the J end lost 5 bases, and 10 bases lay between the germline ends. Germline values: CDR1 SNHLY, CDR2 FYNNEI. This CDR3 has 13 residues. CDR3 residues: CASRTVSTGELFF. In nucleotides, the CDR3 is TGTGCCAGCAGAACAGTTTCTACCGGGGAGCTGTTTTTT.

The V call is TRBV10-2, the J call TRBJ2-7; 8 positions match TRBD1. V lost 4 bases and J lost 2; bases outside the gene matches: 13. The germline V gene encodes CDR1 WSHSY and CDR2 SAAADI. This CDR3 spans 17 amino acids. CDR3 protein: CASSARSGQGNPYEQYF. Here the CDR3 DNA reads TGCGCCAGCAGTGCGCGAAGCGGACAGGGCAACCCCTACGAGCAGTACTTC.

The chain has TRBV7-3 and TRBJ2-1, with a tentative D call TRBD2 (6 bases). V lost 1 base and J lost 8, with 15 bases in between. This CDR3 is 15 amino acids long. The germline gives CDR1 SGHTA, CDR2 FQGTGA. The CDR3 loop reads CASSLSGIGADEQFF. Here the CDR3 DNA reads TGTGCCAGCAGCTTAAGCGGGATCGGAGCCGATGAGCAGTTCTTC.

The genes are TRBV4-1 and TRBJ2-2; D may be TRBD2 (5 bases). This CDR3 has 14 residues. Germline CDR1 and CDR2: MGHRA and YSYEKL. V was clipped by 0 bases and J by 5 bases, with 7 bases between them. The DNA for the CDR3 is TGCGCCAGCAGCCAAGATACTAGAACCGGGGAGCTGTTTTTT. As protein: CASSQDTRTGELFF.

This clone has just a few counts. The chain joins TRBV19 to TRBJ2-6; no reliable D call. Trimming removed 1 base at V and 0 bases at J, with 7 bases between. This CDR3 contains 16 residues. CDR1 LNHDA and CDR2 SQIVND come from the germline V gene (reference sequence). CDR3 sequence (DNA): TGTGCCAGTAGTATAGGGCAGTTCTCTGGGGCCAACGTCCTGACTTTC. It yields the protein CASSIGQFSGANVLTF.

The genes are TRBV28 and TRBJ2-1, with TRBD2 matching 9 bases. V gave up 6 bases and J gave up 6 bases; unmatched junction bases: 9. Germline CDR1 MDHEN, CDR2 SYDVKM. The CDR3 is made up of 15 amino acids. Written as DNA, the CDR3 is TGTGCCAGCAGCTCCCTAGCGGGGTGGGGCAATGAGCAGTTCTTC. Its protein product is CASSSLAGWGNEQFF.

J is TRBJ1-3 and V is TRBV12-3 or TRBV12-4, with TRBD1 as a possible D gene (5 bases). The CDR3 totals 13 residues. Trimming removed 5 bases at V and 4 bases at J, with 9 bases between. The CDR3 DNA reads TGTGCCAGCAGTCAGGGACTGGGAAACACCATATATTTT. Translating gives CASSQGLGNTIYF.

The chain joins TRBV11-2 to TRBJ2-7; D possibly corresponds to TRBD2 (5 bases). Trimming took 0 bases from V and 3 from J, leaving 9 bases between them. Per germline, CDR1 SGHAT and CDR2 FQNNGV. The CDR3 has 14 amino acids. DNA for the CDR3: TGTGCCAGCAGCTTAGATATCAGCGGCTACGAGCAGTACTTC. The encoded protein is CASSLDISGYEQYF.

The gene calls are TRBV27 and TRBJ1-1, with D unresolved. Germline CDR1 and CDR2: MNHEY and SMNVEV (reference sequence). V lost 5 bases and J lost 10, with 14 bases in between. The CDR3 loop spans 12 amino acids. The CDR3 nucleotides are TGTGCCAGCAGTAGAGGGCCAGGAGCAGCTTTCTTT. Encoded protein: CASSRGPGAAFF.

V and J are TRBV11-3 and TRBJ2-1; TRBD2 matches 7 bases. The V segment lost 1 base and the J segment 0 bases; nucleotides outside the gene matches: 3. This CDR3 is built from 16 residues. CDR1 and CDR2 (germline): SGHNT, YENEEA. CDR3 coding DNA: TGTGCCAGCAGCTTAGCGCGGGAGAGCTCCTACAATGAGCAGTTCTTC. Translated: CASSLARESSYNEQFF.

This clone appeared a single time. V gene TRBV7-6 combines with J gene TRBJ2-7, with 7 nucleotides matching TRBD1. Looked up from germline, CDR1 is SGHVS and CDR2 is FNYEAQ. Trimming took 1 base from V and 2 from J; bases not matched to a gene: 2. The CDR3 covers 14 residues. The CDR3 DNA reads as TGTGCCAGCAGCTTAGACAGGGGTCCCTACGAGCAGTACTTC. Amino acids: CASSLDRGPYEQYF. The whole variable domain, filled in from reference TRBV7-6 and TRBJ2-7, reads GAGVSQSPRYKVTKRGQDVALRCDPISGHVSLYWYRQALGQGPEFLTYFNYEAQQDKSGLPNDRFSAERPEGSISTLTIQRTEQRDSAMYRCASSLDRGPYEQYFGPGTRLTVT.

The V and J genes are TRBV3-1 (or the pseudogene TRBV3-2) and TRBJ2-1, with 9 nucleotides matching TRBD2. The germline CDR1 and CDR2 sequences are LGHDT and YNNKEL (reference sequence). The CDR3 is 16 amino acids. With V trimmed by 4 bases and J by 5 bases, 9 bases remained unmatched. Here the CDR3 reads CASSPMLTSGHNEQFF. CDR3 in DNA: TGTGCCAGCAGCCCTATGTTAACTAGCGGGCACAATGAGCAGTTCTTC.

The chain is built from TRBV11-3 and TRBJ2-7; D possibly corresponds to TRBD1 (5 bases). The V gene lost 5 bases and the J gene lost 3 bases, with 14 bases spanning the gap. The CDR3 extends over 14 amino acids. Per the germline V gene, CDR1 is SGHNT and CDR2 is YENEEA. The CDR3 DNA reads TGTGCCAGCAGCCCCCCCTCCAGGGTCTACGAGCAGTACTTC. It specifies CASSPPSRVYEQYF. Drawing the rest from reference TRBV11-3 and TRBJ2-7, the complete variable domain is EAGVVQSPRYKIIEKKQPVAFWCNPISGHNTLYWYLQNLGQGPELLIRYENEEAVDDSQLPKDRFSAERLKGVDSTLKIQPAELGDSAVYLCASSPPSRVYEQYFGPGTRLTVT.